This TCR beta chain was recovered during a study of blood T cell repertoires in COVID-19. In the study overall: Both acute and convalescent COVID-19 samples were obtained from the United States, Italy and Spain. T cells, B-cell-depleted T cells, or PBMCs supplied cDNA or gDNA.

The CDR3 consists of 17 residues. Looked up from germline, CDR1 is MGHRA and CDR2 is YSYEKL. The ends were cut back, 0 bases at V and 2 bases at J, with 11 bases in the middle. Source study methods: Estimated nucleated cell counts came from reference gene primer amplification. Libraries were prepared by immunoSEQ multiplex PCR; TCRdb keeps only in-frame clonotypes and omits some of them. The V and J calls and the clone size are those of that table, but D and trimming were determined from the DNA. The repertoire holds 70,000 or so clones, more than 85% seen once, with roughly 3.9% in the top ten. The chain has TRBV4-1 and TRBJ1-6; D not certain. The receptor comes from a man aged 65 to 79 with active COVID-19. Sequencing input: peripheral blood. The CDR3 loop is CASSQDGPGAYNSPLHF. The CDR3 bases are TGCGCCAGCAGCCAAGATGGGCCCGGGGCCTATAATTCACCCCTCCACTTT.